This TCR beta chain came from a study of type 1 and type 2 diabetes patients (dated by TCRdb to 2015 to 2016). Context from the whole study: Nine or ten type 1 diabetes patients, four type 2 diabetes patients and 6 or 7 nondiabetic controls, all recruited in China, made up the cohort. The whole study generated 18,976,912 paired-end reads. The study profiled TCRbeta repertoires by high-throughput sequencing to compare type 1 diabetes, type 2 diabetes and nondiabetic individuals. Type 2 diabetes patients were used as a disease comparison group for the type 1 diabetes patients. The TCRbeta libraries underwent paired-end sequencing on Illumina HiSeq 2000 or MiSeq instruments. Throughout the study, CD4 or CD8 MicroBeads on MACS columns were used to positively select CD4+ and CD8+ T cells from PBMCs. When approximately 22-cycle amplification was compared with 25-cycle amplification, V gene usage looked similar, suggesting that primer efficiencies were similar and PCR bias was random.

General study outcomes and caveats: Few highly-expanded CD4+ clones, median one, were found in type 2 diabetes patients, accounting for a median around 4% of reads. Type 2 diabetes repertoires showed high diversity, significantly greater than type 1 diabetes repertoires in both CD4+ and CD8+ T cells. Because only a limited number of T2D and control samples were sequenced, some T1D-only HECs might also appear in more T2D or control samples. V and J gene usage patterns of type 2 diabetes and control samples were highly correlated, averaging roughly 0.97 between samples. Study groups were not matched for age and gender, which possibly biased interpretation.

Points on this clonotype: The specificity of this receptor is unknown. No much larger clone is present one base from it, and per-base qualities are unavailable.

Instrument on record: Illumina MiSeq. Genomic DNA from sorted T cell subsets served as template for TCRbeta CDR3 amplification. Multiplex PCR with 30 forward and 13 reverse primers amplified the TCRbeta CDR3 region. PCR products were purified with AMPure XP beads, after which indices and adaptors were added in a second 25-cycle PCR. Libraries were gel-purified using the QIAquick Gel Extraction Kit before sequencing. Regarding the original processing steps: FLASH was used to merge paired-end reads, and IgBLAST was used to align the merged reads to IMGT V, D and J germline references. Reads with below 70% alignment identity to germline references were discarded, and over 9,000,000 reads were retained study-wide. CDR3 boundaries, reading frame and productivity were assigned according to IMGT definitions. A highly-expanded clone was defined as any clone making up 1% or more of reads, and normalized Shannon entropy served as the measure of diversity. Unpaired two-tailed t-tests were used to test for differences in Shannon entropy between groups. TCRdb redid the processing of the public reads, applying fastp at Q25 and MiXCR, and retained in-frame beta chains. Identical CDR3 proteins give one entry, which carries the most common genes and DNA. TCRdb assigned the V and J calls; the authors' analysis was not used. Present in this sample are 250,000 to 300,000 distinct CDR3 sequences, 45% to 60% of which were seen just once. Approximately 15% of the sample is taken by the ten largest.

The CDR1 and CDR2 encoded by the germline V gene (reference sequence) are MNHNY and SVGAGI. The CDR3 contains 19 residues, cysteine and phenylalanine counted. The read is trimmed to its CDR3 DNA, 57 bases read in frame from base 1. V loses 5 bases of germline sequence and J loses 1 base, and the interval between the two ends is 26 bases. Standard classification criteria for type 1 or type 2 diabetes were met by all diabetic patients, and glucose and C-peptide were assessed by WHO-recommended methods. Exclusion applied to any donor with other autoimmune diseases or infections within the previous four weeks. A roughly 11-milliliter sample of peripheral blood was drawn from every participant. LymphoPrep density separation was used to isolate PBMCs.

The chain joins TRBV6-6 to TRBJ1-1; the D gene is perhaps TRBD1, from 6 matching bases. The specimen was peripheral blood mononuclear cells (PBMCs). The receptor was isolated from a man aged 18 to 29 with type 2 diabetes. CDR3 sequence: CASSLALASWTVSNTEAFF. The nucleotide sequence reads TGTGCCAGCAGTCTCGCATTGGCGTCGTGGACAGTCTCGAACACTGAAGCTTTCTTT.